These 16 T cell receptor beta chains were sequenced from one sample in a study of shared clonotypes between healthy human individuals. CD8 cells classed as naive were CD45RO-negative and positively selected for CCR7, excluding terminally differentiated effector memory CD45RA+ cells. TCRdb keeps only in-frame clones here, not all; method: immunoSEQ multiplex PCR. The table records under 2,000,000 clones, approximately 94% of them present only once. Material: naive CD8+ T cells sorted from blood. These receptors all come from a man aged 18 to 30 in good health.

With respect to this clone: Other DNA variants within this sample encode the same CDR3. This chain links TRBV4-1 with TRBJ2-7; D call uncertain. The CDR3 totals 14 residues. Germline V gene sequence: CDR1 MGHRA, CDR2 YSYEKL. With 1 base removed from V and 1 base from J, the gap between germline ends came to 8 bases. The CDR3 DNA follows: TGCGCCAGCAGCCAAGTGCTGGGATCCTACGAGCAGTACTTC. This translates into CASSQVLGSYEQYF.

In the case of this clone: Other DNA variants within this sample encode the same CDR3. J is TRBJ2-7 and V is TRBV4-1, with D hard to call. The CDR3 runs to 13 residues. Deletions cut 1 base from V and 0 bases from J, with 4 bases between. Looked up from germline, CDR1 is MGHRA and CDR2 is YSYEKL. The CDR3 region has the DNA TGCGCCAGCAGCCAAGGCACCTCCTACGAGCAGTACTTC. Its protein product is CASSQGTSYEQYF.

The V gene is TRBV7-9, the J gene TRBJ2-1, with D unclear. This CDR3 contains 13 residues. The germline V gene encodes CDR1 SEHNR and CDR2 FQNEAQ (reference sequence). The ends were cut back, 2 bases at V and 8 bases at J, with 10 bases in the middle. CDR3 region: CASSLIPFYEQFF. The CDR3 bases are TGTGCCAGCAGCTTAATCCCTTTCTATGAGCAGTTCTTC.

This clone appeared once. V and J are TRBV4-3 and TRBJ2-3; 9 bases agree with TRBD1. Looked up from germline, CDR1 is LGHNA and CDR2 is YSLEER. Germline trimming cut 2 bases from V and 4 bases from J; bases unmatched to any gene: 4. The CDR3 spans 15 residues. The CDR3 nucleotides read TGCGCCAGCAGCCAACGGGACAGGGCTCCAGATACGCAGTATTTT. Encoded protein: CASSQRDRAPDTQYF.

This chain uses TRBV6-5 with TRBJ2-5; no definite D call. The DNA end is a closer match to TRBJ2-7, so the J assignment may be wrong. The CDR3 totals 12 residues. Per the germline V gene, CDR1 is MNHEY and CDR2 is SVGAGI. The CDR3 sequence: CASSSEPYEQYF. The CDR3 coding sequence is TGTGCCAGCAGCTCAGAGCCCTACGAGCAGTACTTC.

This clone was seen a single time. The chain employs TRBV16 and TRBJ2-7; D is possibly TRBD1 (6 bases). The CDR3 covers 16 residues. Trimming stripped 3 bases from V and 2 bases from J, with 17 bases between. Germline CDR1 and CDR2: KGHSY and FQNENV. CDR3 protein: CASSQMDSDDTYEQYF. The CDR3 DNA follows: TGTGCCAGCAGCCAGATGGACAGCGATGACACCTACGAGCAGTACTTC.

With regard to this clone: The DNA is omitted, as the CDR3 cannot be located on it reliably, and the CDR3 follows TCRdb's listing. CDR3 in amino acids: CASSPVPIWPRLF. The gene calls are TRBV27 and TRBJ2-1; the D segment call TRBD1 is taken from the table without a DNA check. The length of the CDR3 is 13 amino acids, counting both ends. Germline CDR1 and CDR2: MNHEY and SMNVEV (reference sequence).

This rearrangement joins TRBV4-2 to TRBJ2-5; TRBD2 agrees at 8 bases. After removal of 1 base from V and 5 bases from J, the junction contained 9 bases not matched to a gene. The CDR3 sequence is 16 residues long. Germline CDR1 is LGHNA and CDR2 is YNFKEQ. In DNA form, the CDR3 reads TGTGCCAGCAGCCAAGTGCCGGGGGGGCCACTTGAGACCCAGTACTTC. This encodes CASSQVPGGPLETQYF.

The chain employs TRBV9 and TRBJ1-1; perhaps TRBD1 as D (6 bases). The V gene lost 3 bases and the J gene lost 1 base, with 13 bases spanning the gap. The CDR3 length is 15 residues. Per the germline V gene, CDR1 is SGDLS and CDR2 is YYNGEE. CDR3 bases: TGTGCCAGCAGCGCCACGGGACAATCGAACACTGAAGCTTTCTTT. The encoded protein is CASSATGQSNTEAFF. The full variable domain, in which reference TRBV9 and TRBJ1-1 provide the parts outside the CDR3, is DSGVTQTPKHLITATGQRVTLRCSPRSGDLSVYWYQQSLDQGLQFLIQYYNGEERAKGNILERFSAQQFPDLHSELNLSSLELGDSALYFCASSATGQSNTEAFFGQGTRLTVV.

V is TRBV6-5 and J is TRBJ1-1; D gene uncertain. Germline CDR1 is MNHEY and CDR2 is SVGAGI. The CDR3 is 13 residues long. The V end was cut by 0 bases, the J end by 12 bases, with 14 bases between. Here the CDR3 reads CASSYSIGLFSFF. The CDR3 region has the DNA TGTGCCAGCAGTTACTCAATTGGGTTGTTTTCTTTCTTT.

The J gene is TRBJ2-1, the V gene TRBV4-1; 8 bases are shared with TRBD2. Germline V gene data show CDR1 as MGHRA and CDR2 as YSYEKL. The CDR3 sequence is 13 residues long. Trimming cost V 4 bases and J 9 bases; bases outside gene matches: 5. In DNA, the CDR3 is TGCGCCAGCAGCCCGGGACTAGAGGCTGAGCAGTTCTTC. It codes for CASSPGLEAEQFF.

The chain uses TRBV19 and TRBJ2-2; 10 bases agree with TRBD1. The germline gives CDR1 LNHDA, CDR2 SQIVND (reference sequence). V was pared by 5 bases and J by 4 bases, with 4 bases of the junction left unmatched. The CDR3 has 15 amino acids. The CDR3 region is CASSWGQGPTGELFF. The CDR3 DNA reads TGTGCCAGTAGTTGGGGACAGGGGCCCACCGGGGAGCTGTTTTTT.

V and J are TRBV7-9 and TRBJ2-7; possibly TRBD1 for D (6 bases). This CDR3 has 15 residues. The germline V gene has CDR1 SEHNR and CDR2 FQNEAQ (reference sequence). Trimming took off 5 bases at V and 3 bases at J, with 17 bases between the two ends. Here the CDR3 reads CASSAPARGVYEQYF. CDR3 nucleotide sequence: TGTGCCAGCAGCGCACCGGCCAGGGGAGTCTACGAGCAGTACTTC.

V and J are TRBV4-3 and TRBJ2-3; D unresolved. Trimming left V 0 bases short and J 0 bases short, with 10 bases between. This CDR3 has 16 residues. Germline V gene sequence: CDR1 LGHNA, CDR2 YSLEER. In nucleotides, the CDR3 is TGCGCCAGCAGCCAAGATCCGGGTTCTAGCACAGATACGCAGTATTTT. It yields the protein CASSQDPGSSTDTQYF.

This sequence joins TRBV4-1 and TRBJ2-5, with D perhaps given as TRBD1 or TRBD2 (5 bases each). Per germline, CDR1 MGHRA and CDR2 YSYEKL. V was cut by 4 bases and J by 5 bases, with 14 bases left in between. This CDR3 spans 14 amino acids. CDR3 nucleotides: TGCGCCAGCAGCCCGTGGGGGACCGTTGAGACCCAGTACTTC. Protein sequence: CASSPWGTVETQYF.

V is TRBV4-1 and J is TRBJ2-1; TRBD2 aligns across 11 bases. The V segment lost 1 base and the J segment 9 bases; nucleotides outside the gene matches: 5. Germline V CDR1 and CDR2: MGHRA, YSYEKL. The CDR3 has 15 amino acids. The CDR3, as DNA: TGCGCCAGCAGCCAAGTACTAGCGGGAGTCGGTGAGCAGTTCTTC. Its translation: CASSQVLAGVGEQFF.